This T cell receptor beta chain was recovered during a study of OX40 agonist ivuxolimab in advanced cancers. This CDR3 has 13 amino acids. Germline V gene lookup returns CDR1 SGHRS and CDR2 YFSETQ. Trimming cost V 3 bases and J 4 bases, with 10 bases left between them. TCRdb's copy holds only in-frame clones and misses some; the assay was immunoSEQ multiplex PCR. The sample consists of 60,000 to 65,000 clones, less than 95% of them appearing once. This TCR derives from an adult with an advanced solid tumor such as melanoma, head and neck, liver or kidney cancer. The specimen was CD4+ or CD8+ T cells sorted from blood, collected in a trial of the OX40 agonist ivuxolimab. V and J are TRBV5-1 and TRBJ1-2; D gene uncertain. CDR3 in amino acids: CASSSNTIYGYTF. Here the CDR3 DNA reads TGCGCCAGCAGCTCGAACACCATCTATGGCTACACCTTC. The full variable domain, its missing parts supplied by reference TRBV5-1 and TRBJ1-2, is KAGVTQTPRYLIKTRGQQVTLSCSPISGHRSVSWYQQTPGQGLQFLFEYFSETQRNKGNFPGRFSGRQFSNSRSEMNVSTLELGDSALYLCASSSNTIYGYTFGSGTRLTVV.